These 2 T cell receptor beta chains were all obtained from the same sample, sequenced in a study of cytomegalovirus exposure and HLA in healthy donors. 13 Jbeta primers and 60 Vbeta primers were used for the PCR. The table came from immunoSEQ multiplex PCR; TCRdb's copy has only in-frame clones and leaves some out. The sample includes approximately 110,000 clones, 70% to 85% seen only once; the top ten take over 10%. Material for sequencing was PBMCs. All receptors derive from a middle-aged woman in good health and CMV-seropositive.

The chain carries TRBV7-9 and TRBJ2-5, with 10 nucleotides matching TRBD1. The CDR3 has 17 residues. With 6 bases clipped from V and 1 base from J, the junction kept 11 bases outside the gene matches. Germline V CDR1 and CDR2: SEHNR, FQNEAQ (reference sequence). CDR3: CASRNRMGQGIQETQYF. CDR3 in DNA: TGTGCCAGCAGGAATCGGATGGGACAGGGGATCCAAGAGACCCAGTACTTC.

This clone has more than one count but fewer than ten. This chain joins TRBV28 and TRBJ1-5, with 7 positions matching TRBD1. The V gene end was trimmed by 6 bases and the J gene end by 2 bases; junction bases not matched to a gene: 16. The germline V gene encodes CDR1 MDHEN and CDR2 SYDVKM. The CDR3 is 18 amino acids. The DNA of the CDR3 is TGTGCCAGCAGCTTTCCCGCGACAGGGCGAAACGGCAATCAGCCCCAGCATTTT. Its protein is CASSFPATGRNGNQPQHF.